A selection of T cell receptor beta chains follows, all from one sample in a study of cytomegalovirus exposure and HLA in healthy donors. Assay: immunoSEQ multiplex PCR; the TCRdb copy retains only in-frame clones and omits some. In total, the table holds around 70,000 clones. Sequenced: PBMCs. The receptors come from a woman aged 40 to 49 in good health and CMV-seropositive. The CDR3 runs from the conserved cysteine through the conserved F or W. The D gene is left open where the match is weak.

D: NA; J: TRBJ1-2; V: TRBV29-1; DNA: TGCAGCGTTTCGAACAGGGCCGGCGGCTACACCTTC; CDR3: CSVSNRAGGYTF
D: TRBD1; J: TRBJ1-6; V: TRBV4-3; DNA: TGCGCCAGCAGCCAAGATCCCGGGACAGCCTATAATTCACCCCTCCACTTT; CDR3: CASSQDPGTAYNSPLHF
D: TRBD1; J: TRBJ2-7; V: TRBV28; DNA: TGTGCCAGCACCTCGGGACAGGGGGACTACGAGCAGTACTTC; CDR3: CASTSGQGDYEQYF
D: NA; J: TRBJ1-5; V: TRBV15; DNA: TGTGCCACCAGCAGCGACAGGCTTAATCAGCCCCAGCATTTT; CDR3: CATSSDRLNQPQHF
D: TRBD1; J: TRBJ1-5; V: TRBV2; DNA: TGTGCCAGCAACGGACAGGTTAGCAATCAGCCCCAGCATTTT; CDR3: CASNGQVSNQPQHF
D: TRBD1; J: TRBJ2-7; V: TRBV5-1; DNA: TGCGCCAGCAGCCCATCCGCTGGGGGGACAGGGCCCTACGAGCAGTACTTC; CDR3: CASSPSAGGTGPYEQYF
D: TRBD2; J: TRBJ2-5; V: TRBV5-4; DNA: TGTGCCAGCAGCTCGGGGGGGGGCGAGGAGACCCAGTACTTC; CDR3: CASSSGGGEETQYF
D: NA; J: TRBJ2-7; V: TRBV6-1; DNA: TGTGCCAGCAGTGAAGTCGGCAGGGGCTACGAGCAGTACTTC; CDR3: CASSEVGRGYEQYF
D: NA; J: TRBJ1-2; V: TRBV5-4; DNA: TGTGCCAGCAGCGGTGGACAGATAAACTATGGCTACACCTTC; CDR3: CASSGGQINYGYTF
D: TRBD1; J: TRBJ1-3; V: TRBV18; DNA: TGTGCCAGCTCGGAGACAGGGCCCTTCTCTGGAAACACCATATATTTT; CDR3: CASSETGPFSGNTIYF
D: TRBD2; J: TRBJ2-5; V: TRBV6-1; DNA: TGTGCCAGCAGTGAAGCAGCGGGAGGGCAAGAGACCCAGTACTTC; CDR3: CASSEAAGGQETQYF
D: TRBD2; J: TRBJ2-3; V: TRBV7-2; DNA: TGTGTCAGCAGCTTAGTTGGGACTAGCGGGGGGGCCACAGATACGCAGTATTTT; CDR3: CVSSLVGTSGGATDTQYF
D: NA; J: TRBJ1-2; V: TRBV19; DNA: TGTGCCAGTAGTATTGAGGGTAGGAACTATGGCTACACCTTC; CDR3: CASSIEGRNYGYTF
D: NA; J: TRBJ1-6; V: TRBV19; DNA: TGTGCCAGTAGTCCGCAGATACTATTTGGGAATTCACCCCTCCACTTT; CDR3: CASSPQILFGNSPLHF
D: TRBD2; J: TRBJ2-7; V: TRBV19; DNA: TGTGCCAGTAAACAGACTAGCGCCGCCTACGAGCAGTACTTC; CDR3: CASKQTSAAYEQYF
D: TRBD1; J: TRBJ2-7; V: TRBV19; DNA: TGTGCCAGTAGCACCCACCCTGGACAGGGACGCTCCGAGCAGTACTTC; CDR3: CASSTHPGQGRSEQYF
D: NA; J: TRBJ2-5; V: TRBV6-6; DNA: TGTGCCAGCAGAATACAGGGCCAGGGGAAAGAGACCCAGTACTTC; CDR3: CASRIQGQGKETQYF
D: TRBD1; J: TRBJ1-3; V: TRBV9; DNA: TGTGCCAGCAGCGTAGACTTGGGACAGGGAAGGAACACCATATATTTT; CDR3: CASSVDLGQGRNTIYF
D: TRBD1; J: TRBJ1-6; V: TRBV7-2; DNA: TGTGCCAGCAGCTGGGGACAGGGCGGTTCACCCCTCCACTTT; CDR3: CASSWGQGGSPLHF
D: NA; J: TRBJ2-7; V: TRBV6-5; DNA: TGTGCCAGCAGTACTGGGACACCCTACGAGCAGTACTTC; CDR3: CASSTGTPYEQYF
D: TRBD2; J: TRBJ2-1; V: TRBV7-2; DNA: TGTGCCAGCAGCTATAGCGGGGGGGCCTACAATGAGCAGTTCTTC; CDR3: CASSYSGGAYNEQFF
D: TRBD1; J: TRBJ1-2; V: TRBV4-3; DNA: TGCGCCAGCAGCCCGAACGACCGGGACAGGGGATACTATGGCTACACCTTC; CDR3: CASSPNDRDRGYYGYTF
D: TRBD2; J: TRBJ2-2; V: TRBV14; DNA: TGTGCCAGCAGCCACCGGACTAGCGGTTACGCGAACACCGGGGAGCTGTTTTTT; CDR3: CASSHRTSGYANTGELFF
D: TRBD1; J: TRBJ2-7; V: TRBV7-8; DNA: TGTGCCAGCAGCAGCGGACAGGGCTGGAACGAGCAGTACTTC; CDR3: CASSSGQGWNEQYF
D: NA; J: TRBJ2-1; V: TRBV6-9; DNA: TGTGCCAGCAGTTCAGGGGCCAACGGACACAATGAGCAGTTCTTC; CDR3: CASSSGANGHNEQFF
D: NA; J: TRBJ2-2; V: TRBV18; DNA: TGTGCCAGCTCACCTCGCCGATCAGACAGCACCGGGGAGCTGTTTTTT; CDR3: CASSPRRSDSTGELFF
D: TRBD1; J: TRBJ2-5; V: TRBV5-1; DNA: TGCGCCAGCAATCCCGGTCAGGGGGAGCAGTACTTC; CDR3: CASNPGQGEQYF
D: TRBD1; J: TRBJ1-6; V: TRBV10-3; DNA: TGTGCCAGCAGGACGGGCGGGACAGCTAATAATTCACCCCTCCACTTT; CDR3: CASRTGGTANNSPLHF
D: NA; J: TRBJ2-7; V: TRBV12-5; DNA: TGTGCTAGTGGTTTGTCATCCTACGAGCAGTACTTC; CDR3: CASGLSSYEQYF
D: TRBD2; J: TRBJ2-7; V: TRBV7-2; DNA: TGTGCCAGCAGCTTAGAGCGGGGGCCGTCCTACGAGCAGTACTTC; CDR3: CASSLERGPSYEQYF
D: TRBD1; J: TRBJ2-3; V: TRBV13; DNA: TGTGCCAGCAGCTTGTGGACAGGGAGCACAGATACGCAGTATTTT; CDR3: CASSLWTGSTDTQYF